These 10 T cell receptor beta chains were sequenced from one sample in a study of blood T cells in healthy people across ages. The authors ran a second PCR of about 7 to 11 cycles using a sample-barcoded 5' primer and a J-beta primer mix. One entry per CDR3 protein results from TCRdb running MiXCR on the 5' RACE reads. The repertoire consists of about 1 million distinct CDR3 sequences, with 35% to 55% occurring once and the leading ten covering 15% to 20%. The sequencing input was blood. Receptors originate from an older woman in good health.

In its sample, this clonotype was seen a few times. The genes are TRBV11-2 and TRBJ2-3, with 8 bases matching TRBD2. CDR1 and CDR2 from the germline V gene are SGHAT and FQNNGV. Losses at the gene ends were 1 base for V and 0 bases for J; bases not matched to a gene: 6. The CDR3 contains 17 residues. Here the CDR3 reads CASSLGWSSGSTDTQYF. For the CDR3, the DNA is TGTGCCAGCAGCTTAGGGTGGTCTAGCGGGAGCACAGATACGCAGTATTTT.

The V call is TRBV20-1, the J call TRBJ1-2; D is perhaps TRBD1 (6 bases). V was trimmed by 6 bases and J by 1 base, leaving 12 bases between them. The germline gives CDR1 DFQATT, CDR2 SNEGSKA (reference sequence). The CDR3 consists of 13 residues. Here the CDR3 reads CSAPPDSNYGYTF. The DNA of the CDR3 is TGCAGTGCCCCCCCGGACAGTAACTATGGCTACACCTTC.

The gene calls are TRBV11-2 and TRBJ2-7; TRBD2 aligns across 10 bases. V gave up 4 bases and J gave up 7 bases; unmatched junction bases: 10. The CDR3 is 15 residues long. From germline, CDR1 is SGHAT and CDR2 FQNNGV. The CDR3 region has the DNA TGTGCCAGCAGCTGGACTAGCGGCTCCTACAATGAGCAGTACTTC. This encodes CASSWTSGSYNEQYF.

The chain couples TRBV28 to TRBJ2-7; TRBD2 matches 14 bases. Germline trimming cut 7 bases from V and 6 bases from J; bases unmatched to any gene: 26. From germline, CDR1 is MDHEN and CDR2 SYDVKM. This CDR3 is 21 amino acids long. The CDR3 region is CASIARDSRTLGLAGDGEQYF. Here the CDR3 DNA reads TGTGCCAGCATAGCCCGGGACAGCAGAACTTTGGGACTAGCGGGAGACGGCGAGCAGTACTTC.

A few counts support this clonotype. The rearrangement uses TRBV11-2 and TRBJ2-1; 10 bases map to TRBD2. Per the germline V gene, CDR1 is SGHAT and CDR2 is FQNNGV. The V gene end was trimmed by 7 bases and the J gene end by 6 bases; junction bases not matched to a gene: 9. The CDR3 runs to 15 residues. CDR3 DNA: TGTGCCAGCATCAGAGGGACTAGCGACCCCAATGAGCAGTTCTTC. Its translation: CASIRGTSDPNEQFF.

The chain links TRBV28 to TRBJ1-5; weak D call: TRBD1 (6 bases). The CDR3 loop spans 15 amino acids. Between the trimmed V and J ends, which lost 4 bases and 4 bases, there was a span of 14 bases. Germline CDR1 and CDR2: MDHEN and SYDVKM. The CDR3 DNA sequence: TGTGCCAGCAGTTACGCACAGGGCCCTAATCAGCCCCAGCATTTT. It yields the protein CASSYAQGPNQPQHF. The variable domain in full, with the rest retrieved from reference TRBV28 and TRBJ1-5, is DVKVTQSSRYLVKRTGEKVFLECVQDMDHENMFWYRQDPGLGLRLIYFSYDVKMKEKGDIPEGYSVSREKKERFSLILESASTNQTSMYLCASSYAQGPNQPQHFGDGTRLSIL.

This clonotype was counted ten times or more. V and J are TRBV5-1 and TRBJ1-2; D is perhaps TRBD1 (6 bases). This CDR3 region has 14 residues. Germline lookup yields CDR1 SGHRS and CDR2 YFSETQ. V dropped 4 bases and J dropped 2 bases, with 12 bases sitting between them. CDR3 residues: CASSPSDRNYGYTF. CDR3 nucleotide sequence: TGCGCCAGCAGCCCTTCGGACAGAAACTATGGCTACACCTTC.

This clonotype was recorded a few times. CDR3 DNA: TGCAGTGCCAGCCCCTCCGGGAAAGCGGGCTTCCAAGAGACCCAGTACTTC. Amino acid sequence: CSASPSGKAGFQETQYF. V and J are TRBV20-1 and TRBJ2-5; perhaps TRBD2 as D (6 bases). The V end was cut by 6 bases, the J end by 1 base, with 24 bases between. Per germline, CDR1 DFQATT and CDR2 SNEGSKA (reference sequence). The CDR3 contains 17 residues.

CDR3 sequence: CASSQGTGHTDTQYF. CDR3 coding DNA: TGTGCCAGCAGCCAAGGGACAGGCCACACAGATACGCAGTATTTT. This chain links TRBV7-2 with TRBJ2-3, with 8 bases identical to TRBD1. Germline-derived CDR1 and CDR2 are SGHTA and FQGNSA. The trim removed 5 bases at V and 2 bases at J, leaving 6 bases unmatched. The CDR3 spans 15 residues.

The rearrangement links TRBV24-1 to TRBJ2-1; 8 bases map to TRBD1. V lost 6 bases, J lost 9 bases, and 9 bases stayed unmatched. CDR1 is KGHDR and CDR2 is SFDVKD in the germline V gene. The CDR3 has 14 residues. CDR3 region: CATSQTSGGSEQFF. CDR3 coding DNA: TGTGCCACCAGTCAAACCTCAGGGGGCTCTGAGCAGTTCTTC.